The 5 T cell receptor beta chains reported below all come from one sample, sequenced in a study of T-cell reconstitution after alpha-beta-depleted transplantation in children (dated by TCRdb to the mid-2010s). Receptors were amplified or captured by PCR. Sequencing instrument: Illumina HiSeq 2500. Molecular barcoding was employed in the preparation of TCR libraries, with unique molecular identifiers being used to normalize TCRbeta repertoire quantification. The public sequencing data were trimmed at Q25 with fastp and processed into clonotypes with MiXCR by TCRdb, which kept only in-frame beta chains. Merged by CDR3 protein, the rows form single entries marked with the most common genes and DNA. Present in this sample are about 240,000 distinct CDR3 sequences, around 12% of which were seen just once. The ten largest account for around 3% of the sample. Source: PBMCs from the stem cell graft donor, taken from the stem cell graft. These receptor sequences come from a human donor who donated a stem cell graft to a child with acute lymphoblastic leukemia.

The chain uses TRBV2 and TRBJ2-7, with 7 positions matching TRBD1. Germline V CDR1 and CDR2: SNHLY, FYNNEI. The CDR3 is 13 amino acids. V was pared by 10 bases and J by 5 bases, with 11 bases of the junction left unmatched. CDR3 sequence reads: CANSKDRSHEQYF. The CDR3 DNA follows: TGTGCCAACTCCAAGGACAGGAGCCACGAGCAGTACTTC.

This clonotype showed up many times. The genes are TRBV7-2 and TRBJ2-1; D unclear. Trimming left V 0 bases short and J 5 bases short, with 17 bases between. The CDR3 spans 17 residues. CDR1 is SGHTA and CDR2 is FQGNSA in the germline V gene. DNA for the CDR3: TGTGCCAGCAGCTTAGCCATCGCAAACCTTATGGACAATGAGCAGTTCTTC. It is translated as CASSLAIANLMDNEQFF.

This clonotype was counted ten times or more. V usage is TRBV12-3 or TRBV12-4 and J usage is TRBJ2-3, with D perhaps TRBD2 (7 bases). The ends were cut back, 3 bases at V and 2 bases at J, with 30 bases in the middle. The CDR3 sequence is 21 residues long. CDR3 DNA: TGTGCCAGCAGTTTCCGCCAGGGTCTAGGGGGGGACCGATATCACACAGATACGCAGTATTTT. It is translated as CASSFRQGLGGDRYHTDTQYF.

The table lists this clonotype with a few counts. The rearrangement uses TRBV7-9 and TRBJ2-1; TRBD1 is a possible D gene (5 bases). Germline-derived CDR1 and CDR2 are SEHNR and FQNEAQ (reference sequence). The CDR3 contains 17 residues. Trimming removed 1 base at V and 0 bases at J, with 13 bases between. The CDR3 reads CASSLGLRQSSYNEQFF. The CDR3, as DNA: TGTGCCAGCAGCTTAGGACTGAGACAGAGCTCCTACAATGAGCAGTTCTTC.

In this sample, this clonotype turned up many times. The chain combines TRBV20-1 with TRBJ2-1, with D uncertain. Deletions cut 2 bases from V and 7 bases from J, with 15 bases between. The CDR3 consists of 14 residues. CDR1 is DFQATT and CDR2 is SNEGSKA in the germline V gene (reference sequence). The CDR3 sequence: CSARPLRAANEQFF. CDR3 sequence (DNA): TGCAGTGCTAGACCCCTGCGAGCAGCTAATGAGCAGTTCTTC.